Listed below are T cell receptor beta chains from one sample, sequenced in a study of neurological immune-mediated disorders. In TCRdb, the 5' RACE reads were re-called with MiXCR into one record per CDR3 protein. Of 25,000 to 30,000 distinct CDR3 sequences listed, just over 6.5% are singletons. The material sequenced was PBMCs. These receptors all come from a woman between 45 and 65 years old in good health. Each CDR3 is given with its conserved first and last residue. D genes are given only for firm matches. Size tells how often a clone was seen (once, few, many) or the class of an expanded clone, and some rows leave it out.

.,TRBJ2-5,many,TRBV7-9,TGTGCCAGCAGCTTAGATTGGCTAAAGGAGACCCAGTACTTC,CASSLDWLKETQYF
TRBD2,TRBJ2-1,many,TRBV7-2,TGTGCCAGCAGCAATAGCGGGAGCTCCTACAATGAGCAGTTCTTC,CASSNSGSSYNEQFF
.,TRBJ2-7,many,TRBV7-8,TGTGCCAGCAGCGGGAGGATGAGCTCCTACGAGCAGTACTTC,CASSGRMSSYEQYF
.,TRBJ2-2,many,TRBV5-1,TGCGCCAGCAGCTTAGGGGTCGCGAACACCGGGGAGCTGTTTTTT,CASSLGVANTGELFF
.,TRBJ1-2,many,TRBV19,TGTGCCAGTAGTACGAGGACAGCCAAGGCTAACTATGGCTACACCTTC,CASSTRTAKANYGYTF
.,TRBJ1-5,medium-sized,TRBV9,TGTGCCAGCAGCGTGGACAACGGCATCGGGAGTCAGCCCCAGCATTTT,CASSVDNGIGSQPQHF
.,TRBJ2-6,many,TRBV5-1,TGCGCCAGCAGCTCACCATCCTCGGGCTCTCTGGGCCGTTCTGGGGCCAACGTCCTGACTTTC,CASSSPSSGSLGRSGANVLTF
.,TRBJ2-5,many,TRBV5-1,TGCGCCAGCAGCCAGGGTCAGCCGACAGAGACCCAGTACTTC,CASSQGQPTETQYF
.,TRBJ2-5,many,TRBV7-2,TGTGCCAGCAGCTTAGCGGGCAGTCAAGAGACCCAGTACTTC,CASSLAGSQETQYF
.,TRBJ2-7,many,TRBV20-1,TGCAGTGCTAGAGTTCCCGGGCGCACCTACGAGCAGTACTTC,CSARVPGRTYEQYF
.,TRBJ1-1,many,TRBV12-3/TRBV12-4,TGTGCCAGCAGTTATGACAGGACCCTGAACACTGAAGCTTTCTTT,CASSYDRTLNTEAFF
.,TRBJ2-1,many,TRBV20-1,TGCAGTGCTAGAAGCTTCACCCACTTTAATGAGCAGTTCTTC,CSARSFTHFNEQFF
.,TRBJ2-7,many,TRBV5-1,TGCGCCAGCAGCCGCGCGGGCGGCGGGAATTACGAGCAGTACTTC,CASSRAGGGNYEQYF
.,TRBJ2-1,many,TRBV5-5,TGTGCCAGCAGTCACGACAGACCCAATGAGCAGTTCTTC,CASSHDRPNEQFF
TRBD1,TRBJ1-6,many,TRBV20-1,TGCAGTGCTAGAGATTCCCCGGACAGGGGACGATATAATTCACCCCTCCACTTT,CSARDSPDRGRYNSPLHF
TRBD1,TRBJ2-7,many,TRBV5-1,TGCGCCAGCAGCTTGGGGGACAGGGGCTCTATTAGCTCCTACGAGCAGTACTTC,CASSLGDRGSISSYEQYF
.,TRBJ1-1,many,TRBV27,TGTGCCAGCAGTCCCCAACAGTTCTTTATGAACACTGAAGCTTTCTTT,CASSPQQFFMNTEAFF
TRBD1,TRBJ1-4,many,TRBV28,TGTGCCAGCAGTTCCGGACAGGGCATTGAAAAACTGTTTTTT,CASSSGQGIEKLFF
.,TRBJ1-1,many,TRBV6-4,TGTGCCAGCAGTTTGTCAGCTGGGGGGGACACTGAAGCTTTCTTT,CASSLSAGGDTEAFF
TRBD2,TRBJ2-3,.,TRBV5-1,TGCGCCAGCAGCTTGACTAGCGGGAGGTCGGATACGCAGTATTTT,CASSLTSGRSDTQYF
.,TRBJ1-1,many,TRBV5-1,TGCGCCAGCAGCTTGACAGGGAGGAACACTGAAGCTTTCTTT,CASSLTGRNTEAFF
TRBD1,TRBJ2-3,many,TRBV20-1,TGCAGTGCTAGAGGGGACAGGTTTGATACGCAGTATTTT,CSARGDRFDTQYF
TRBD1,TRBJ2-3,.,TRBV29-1,TGCAGCGTCGGACAGGGGGGGTCCGGGGAGCAGTATTTT,CSVGQGGSGEQYF
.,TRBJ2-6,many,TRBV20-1,TGCAGTGCTAGACAGGGCTCTGGGGCCAACGTCCTGACTTTC,CSARQGSGANVLTF